Listed below are T cell receptor beta chains from one sample, sequenced in a study of CD8+ T cells in alopecia areata. Profiled with immunoSEQ multiplex PCR; TCRdb holds only in-frame clones, not every one. The sample has about 69,000 clones; roughly three fifths are singletons. The specimen comprised CD8+ T cells sorted from blood, sampled at week 0. The receptors here all came from a human donor with alopecia areata. Both conserved end residues are part of each CDR3. The order of the fields is D gene, V gene, J gene, clone size, CDR3 protein, CDR3 DNA. The D gene is left open where the match is weak. Size tells how often a clone was seen (once, few, many) or the class of an expanded clone, and some rows leave it out.

D gene: TRBD1; V gene: TRBV9; J gene: TRBJ2-3; clone size: NA; CDR3 protein: CASSVGQGFLDTQYF; CDR3 DNA: TGTGCCAGCAGCGTCGGACAGGGGTTTCTGGATACGCAGTATTTT
D gene: NA; V gene: TRBV6-5; J gene: TRBJ1-6; clone size: NA; CDR3 protein: CASSYRGHGDNSPLHF; CDR3 DNA: TGTGCCAGCAGTTACAGAGGACACGGCGATAATTCACCCCTCCACTTT
D gene: NA; V gene: TRBV30; J gene: TRBJ2-7; clone size: NA; CDR3 protein: CAWRRGAYEQYF; CDR3 DNA: TGTGCCTGGAGGAGGGGGGCCTACGAGCAGTACTTC
D gene: TRBD2; V gene: TRBV11-2; J gene: TRBJ2-7; clone size: few; CDR3 protein: CASSLGAGGLSYEQYF; CDR3 DNA: TGTGCCAGCAGCTTAGGGGCGGGGGGACTAAGCTACGAGCAGTACTTC
D gene: TRBD1; V gene: TRBV27; J gene: TRBJ2-1; clone size: NA; CDR3 protein: CASSFGTGYNEQFF; CDR3 DNA: TGTGCCAGCAGTTTTGGGACAGGGTACAATGAGCAGTTCTTC
D gene: TRBD1; V gene: TRBV4-1; J gene: TRBJ1-2; clone size: few; CDR3 protein: CASRVGTAVNGYTF; CDR3 DNA: TGCGCCAGCAGAGTCGGGACAGCCGTCAATGGCTACACCTTC
D gene: NA; V gene: TRBV7-9; J gene: TRBJ1-6; clone size: once; CDR3 protein: CASSPMSPSYNSPLHF; CDR3 DNA: TGTGCCAGCAGCCCGATGTCCCCCTCCTATAATTCACCCCTCCACTTT
D gene: TRBD2; V gene: TRBV27; J gene: TRBJ2-7; clone size: NA; CDR3 protein: CASSSGEGYEQYF; CDR3 DNA: TGTGCCAGCAGTTCCGGGGAGGGCTACGAGCAGTACTTC
D gene: NA; V gene: TRBV27; J gene: TRBJ1-2; clone size: NA; CDR3 protein: CASSFGSANYGYTF; CDR3 DNA: TGTGCCAGCAGTTTTGGATCTGCTAACTATGGCTACACCTTC
D gene: TRBD2; V gene: TRBV30; J gene: TRBJ2-1; clone size: few; CDR3 protein: CAWSGLAGEYNEQFF; CDR3 DNA: TGTGCCTGGAGTGGACTAGCGGGGGAATACAATGAGCAGTTCTTC
D gene: NA; V gene: TRBV5-6; J gene: TRBJ1-2; clone size: NA; CDR3 protein: CASNEGGSNYGYTF; CDR3 DNA: TGTGCCAGCAACGAAGGCGGTTCTAACTATGGCTACACCTTC
D gene: NA; V gene: TRBV27; J gene: TRBJ1-5; clone size: NA; CDR3 protein: CASGNYMDNQPQHF; CDR3 DNA: TGTGCCAGCGGAAATTACATGGACAATCAGCCCCAGCATTTT
D gene: TRBD2; V gene: TRBV28; J gene: TRBJ2-3; clone size: NA; CDR3 protein: CASSLSSGGTDTQYF; CDR3 DNA: TGTGCCAGCAGTTTATCTAGCGGGGGCACAGATACGCAGTATTTT
D gene: NA; V gene: TRBV13; J gene: TRBJ2-1; clone size: few; CDR3 protein: CASSPDLSSYNEQFF; CDR3 DNA: TGTGCCAGCAGCCCCGACTTGAGCTCCTACAATGAGCAGTTCTTC
D gene: NA; V gene: TRBV7-9; J gene: TRBJ1-1; clone size: NA; CDR3 protein: CASSSTDPGSTEAFF; CDR3 DNA: TGTGCCAGCAGCTCCACGGACCCAGGGTCGACTGAAGCTTTCTTT
D gene: NA; V gene: TRBV27; J gene: TRBJ2-7; clone size: NA; CDR3 protein: CASRLRGTYEQYF; CDR3 DNA: TGTGCCAGCAGGCTTCGGGGGACCTACGAGCAGTACTTC
D gene: NA; V gene: TRBV29-1; J gene: TRBJ1-2; clone size: few; CDR3 protein: CSVDSGGGYTF; CDR3 DNA: TGCAGCGTTGACTCGGGCGGAGGCTACACCTTC
D gene: NA; V gene: TRBV13; J gene: TRBJ2-3; clone size: NA; CDR3 protein: CASSLRDTQYF; CDR3 DNA: TGTGCCAGCAGCTTGAGGGATACGCAGTATTTT
D gene: TRBD2; V gene: TRBV11-2; J gene: TRBJ2-3; clone size: NA; CDR3 protein: CASSGRTSISLTDTQYF; CDR3 DNA: TGTGCCAGCAGCGGACGGACTAGTATCTCGTTAACAGATACGCAGTATTTT
D gene: TRBD1; V gene: TRBV28; J gene: TRBJ2-7; clone size: NA; CDR3 protein: CASRDRGYEQYF; CDR3 DNA: TGTGCCAGCAGGGACAGGGGCTACGAGCAGTACTTC
D gene: TRBD1; V gene: TRBV5-1; J gene: TRBJ1-1; clone size: NA; CDR3 protein: CASSVGQGANTEAFF; CDR3 DNA: TGCGCCAGCAGCGTTGGACAGGGGGCGAACACTGAAGCTTTCTTT
D gene: TRBD1; V gene: TRBV29-1; J gene: TRBJ1-1; clone size: NA; CDR3 protein: CSVEPAGGTEAFF; CDR3 DNA: TGCAGCGTTGAACCGGCAGGGGGGACTGAAGCTTTCTTT
D gene: TRBD1; V gene: TRBV29-1; J gene: TRBJ2-7; clone size: few; CDR3 protein: CSVLRDRSSYEQYF; CDR3 DNA: TGCAGCGTGCTCCGGGACAGGAGCTCCTACGAGCAGTACTTC
D gene: TRBD1; V gene: TRBV27; J gene: TRBJ1-5; clone size: once; CDR3 protein: CASSPRTGDQPQHF; CDR3 DNA: TGTGCCAGCAGTCCGCGGACAGGGGATCAGCCCCAGCATTTT
D gene: NA; V gene: TRBV4-1; J gene: TRBJ2-5; clone size: few; CDR3 protein: CASSQGVSVTGGRETQYF; CDR3 DNA: TGCGCCAGCAGCCAGGGGGTTTCCGTGACGGGGGGCCGCGAGACCCAGTACTTC
D gene: TRBD2; V gene: TRBV7-3; J gene: TRBJ2-1; clone size: few; CDR3 protein: CASSLRPGLADHNEQFF; CDR3 DNA: TGTGCCAGCAGCTTACGACCTGGACTAGCGGACCACAATGAGCAGTTCTTC
D gene: TRBD2; V gene: TRBV27; J gene: TRBJ2-1; clone size: NA; CDR3 protein: CASSPRTSGPSNEQFF; CDR3 DNA: TGTGCCAGCAGTCCCCGAACTAGCGGGCCGTCCAATGAGCAGTTCTTC
D gene: TRBD1; V gene: TRBV28; J gene: TRBJ2-5; clone size: NA; CDR3 protein: CASSPFDGQGIETQYF; CDR3 DNA: TGTGCCAGCAGCCCTTTCGACGGACAGGGTATTGAGACCCAGTACTTC
D gene: NA; V gene: TRBV2; J gene: TRBJ2-2; clone size: few; CDR3 protein: CASRPRTMFTGELFF; CDR3 DNA: TGTGCCAGCAGACCCCGGACTATGTTCACCGGGGAGCTGTTTTTT
D gene: NA; V gene: TRBV28; J gene: TRBJ2-7; clone size: NA; CDR3 protein: CASSFGRYEQYF; CDR3 DNA: TGTGCCAGCAGTTTTGGGAGATACGAGCAGTACTTC
D gene: NA; V gene: TRBV4-1; J gene: TRBJ2-7; clone size: NA; CDR3 protein: CASSLGDGSYEQYF; CDR3 DNA: TGCGCCAGCAGCCTAGGGGATGGCTCCTACGAGCAGTACTTC
D gene: TRBD2; V gene: TRBV29-1; J gene: TRBJ2-1; clone size: NA; CDR3 protein: CSVEGRGGRYNEQFF; CDR3 DNA: TGCAGCGTTGAGGGGCGGGGGGGCCGCTACAATGAGCAGTTCTTC
D gene: TRBD1; V gene: TRBV5-1; J gene: TRBJ2-7; clone size: few; CDR3 protein: CASSWTGSSYEQYF; CDR3 DNA: TGCGCCAGCAGCTGGACAGGGAGCTCCTACGAGCAGTACTTC
D gene: NA; V gene: TRBV27; J gene: TRBJ1-6; clone size: NA; CDR3 protein: CASSIRMGSPLHF; CDR3 DNA: TGTGCCAGCAGTATCCGAATGGGTTCACCCCTCCACTTT
D gene: NA; V gene: TRBV9; J gene: TRBJ2-3; clone size: NA; CDR3 protein: CASSVAASTDTQYF; CDR3 DNA: TGTGCCAGCAGCGTAGCGGCTAGCACAGATACGCAGTATTTT
D gene: NA; V gene: TRBV15; J gene: TRBJ2-5; clone size: NA; CDR3 protein: CATSSTQASDRSAETQYF; CDR3 DNA: TGTGCCACCAGCAGTACACAGGCCTCGGACAGATCTGCAGAGACCCAGTACTTC
D gene: TRBD1; V gene: TRBV27; J gene: TRBJ2-7; clone size: NA; CDR3 protein: CASSLGTGSYEQYF; CDR3 DNA: TGTGCCAGCAGTTTAGGGACAGGGAGCTACGAGCAGTACTTC
D gene: TRBD1; V gene: TRBV4-3; J gene: TRBJ2-6; clone size: many; CDR3 protein: CASSHGDRGSGANVLTF; CDR3 DNA: TGCGCCAGCAGCCATGGGGACAGGGGTTCTGGGGCCAACGTCCTGACTTTC
D gene: TRBD1; V gene: TRBV4-1; J gene: TRBJ2-7; clone size: NA; CDR3 protein: CASSQADREHEQYF; CDR3 DNA: TGCGCCAGCAGCCAGGCGGACAGGGAGCACGAGCAGTACTTC
D gene: NA; V gene: TRBV14; J gene: TRBJ1-1; clone size: medium-sized; CDR3 protein: CASSQGTALNTEAFF; CDR3 DNA: TGTGCCAGCAGCCAAGGGACAGCTTTGAACACTGAAGCTTTCTTT
D gene: NA; V gene: TRBV9; J gene: TRBJ1-3; clone size: NA; CDR3 protein: CASSDRQAISGNTIYF; CDR3 DNA: TGTGCCAGCAGCGACCGACAGGCGATCTCTGGAAACACCATATATTTT
D gene: TRBD1; V gene: TRBV4-1; J gene: TRBJ1-2; clone size: NA; CDR3 protein: CASSQWDSQNYGYTF; CDR3 DNA: TGCGCCAGCAGCCAATGGGACAGCCAAAACTATGGCTACACCTTC
D gene: NA; V gene: TRBV2; J gene: TRBJ2-3; clone size: NA; CDR3 protein: CASSERPNPGDTQYF; CDR3 DNA: TGTGCCAGCAGTGAAAGACCCAACCCGGGGGATACGCAGTATTTT
D gene: TRBD1; V gene: TRBV5-1; J gene: TRBJ1-3; clone size: NA; CDR3 protein: CASSFRTGDGNTIYF; CDR3 DNA: TGCGCCAGCAGCTTCAGGACAGGGGATGGAAACACCATATATTTT
D gene: NA; V gene: TRBV6-5; J gene: TRBJ1-5; clone size: NA; CDR3 protein: CASNPWALNQPQHF; CDR3 DNA: TGTGCCAGCAACCCCTGGGCTCTAAATCAGCCCCAGCATTTT